A selection of T cell receptor beta chains follows, all from one sample in a study of blood T cell repertoires in COVID-19. TCRdb keeps only in-frame clones here, not all; method: immunoSEQ multiplex PCR. The sample lists more than 200,000 clones, approximately 84% seen once, with approximately 4.8% in the top ten. Sequencing was carried out using peripheral blood. The receptors stem from a man aged 50-60 years with active or convalescent COVID-19. Each CDR3 is given with its conserved first and last residue. Fields, in order: clone size, J gene, D gene, V gene, CDR3 protein. The D gene is left open where the match is weak. The size field is filled for only some rows; it gives once, few, many or a size class.

.,TRBJ2-3,TRBD2,TRBV30,CAWRGAGGLLGTQYF
.,TRBJ1-1,.,TRBV11-2,CASSLDRGAPGDTEAFF
.,TRBJ2-1,.,TRBV24-1,CATSGNLDEQFF
once,TRBJ2-2,TRBD1,TRBV27,CASRGQGVPGTGELFF
.,TRBJ1-4,.,TRBV21-1,CASSLTGVALVEKLFF
.,TRBJ2-1,.,TRBV9,CASSVGGGGLVKYRNEQFF
.,TRBJ2-6,.,TRBV19,CASSMIDTGANVLTF
.,TRBJ1-6,.,TRBV27,CASSSQGGNSPLHF
many,TRBJ1-1,.,TRBV7-9,CASTPGGAQNTEAFF
.,TRBJ1-5,.,TRBV28,CASSLLGGPISNQPQHF
.,TRBJ1-2,.,TRBV11-2,CASSIRGRYGYTF
.,TRBJ1-1,TRBD1,TRBV30,CALRRTGGNTEAFF
once,TRBJ1-3,.,TRBV5-6,CASSLGDNLSGNTIYF
.,TRBJ2-6,TRBD1,TRBV7-9,CAGLTWDRGHGANVLTF
.,TRBJ2-5,.,TRBV5-1,CASSLGVAQETQYF
.,TRBJ2-2,.,TRBV15,CATSSPAGANTGELFF
.,TRBJ1-1,TRBD1,TRBV5-1,CASKVTGVGMNTEAFF
.,TRBJ1-3,.,TRBV6-1,CASSEYSSGNTIYF
.,TRBJ2-3,TRBD2,TRBV11-3,CASSSWTSGGAGTDTQYF
.,TRBJ2-3,.,TRBV6-1,CASSEHWGRSTDTQYF
.,TRBJ2-1,TRBD2,TRBV7-2,CASSLSGGGSSLEQFF
.,TRBJ2-1,.,TRBV7-2,CASSFPSGGTSYNEQFF
.,TRBJ2-2,TRBD2,TRBV11-3,CASSYGRGGTGELFF
once,TRBJ2-2,.,TRBV4-1,CASSQVTLPGGELFF
once,TRBJ2-7,TRBD2,TRBV5-4,CASSSGLAGGSPYEQYF
.,TRBJ2-5,TRBD2,TRBV9,CASSGGGGAQETQYF
.,TRBJ1-1,.,TRBV5-6,CASSRNDRTEAFF
.,TRBJ1-2,.,TRBV7-9,CASSLAPRTVNYGYTF
.,TRBJ1-2,.,TRBV5-4,CASSLSRGAYGYTF
.,TRBJ2-7,.,TRBV28,CATFEGGAYEQYF
.,TRBJ1-3,.,TRBV4-2,CASSLETGSGNTIYF
.,TRBJ1-1,.,TRBV9,CASSVLGALNTEAFF
.,TRBJ2-1,TRBD2,TRBV9,CASSVEAGGGVNEQFF
.,TRBJ1-1,.,TRBV19,CASSTPGGYTEAFF
.,TRBJ2-7,TRBD1,TRBV24-1,CATSDRGGGYEQYF
.,TRBJ1-5,TRBD1,TRBV28,CASSRQGRSQPQHF
.,TRBJ1-6,.,TRBV12-2,CASREYPTEREDPLHF